The next 22 T cell receptor beta chains were all read from a single sample in a study of post-analysis software for immune sequencing data. For these TCRs, the target antigens are not known. Study findings and constraints: Higher frequency in patients than in controls was seen for several TRBV segments, with TRBV5-6, TRBV5-1 and TRBV20-1 among them.

Sequencing libraries made from TCR beta cDNA carried unique molecular identifiers. TCRdb redid the calling of the PCR reads with MiXCR, one entry per CDR3 protein. This sample yields 750,000 to 900,000 distinct CDR3 sequences, of which 46% are seen a single time; roughly 4.9% belongs to the top ten. Sequences were obtained from blood. The receptors here all came from a girl aged 10 to 17 with multiple sclerosis.

The gene calls are TRBV7-6 and TRBJ2-1, with D maybe TRBD2 (6 bases). Trimming cost V 4 bases and J 10 bases, with 20 bases left between them. CDR3 length: 15 amino acids. Per the germline V gene, CDR1 is SGHVS and CDR2 is FNYEAQ. CDR3 bases: TGTGCCAGCAGCTCCTTAGGACCCCGTGGAGGGGAGCAGTTCTTC. Translated, it gives CASSSLGPRGGEQFF.

A few counts support this clonotype. The chain carries TRBV5-1 and TRBJ2-3, with D uncertain. The CDR3 is 14 amino acids. Germline loops: CDR1 SGHRS, CDR2 YFSETQ. Trimming shortened V by 4 bases and J by 2 bases, and 11 bases separated the two germline ends. Here the CDR3 reads CASSDRLITDTQYF. CDR3 nucleotides: TGCGCCAGCAGCGATCGGCTGATCACAGATACGCAGTATTTT.

J is TRBJ2-4 and V is TRBV12-3 or TRBV12-4; 7 bases are shared with TRBD1. The CDR3 consists of 14 residues. V dropped 5 bases and J dropped 6; count of bases not matched to a gene: 7. CDR3 in DNA: TGTGCCAGCAGTGGGTGGGACAGAGGAAACATTCAGTACTTC. It codes for CASSGWDRGNIQYF.

This sequence joins TRBV29-1 and TRBJ1-1; tentative D call: TRBD1 (6 bases). V was trimmed by 6 bases and J by 2 bases, leaving 13 bases between them. This CDR3 has 13 amino acids. Per germline, CDR1 SQVTM and CDR2 ANQGSEA. DNA of the CDR3: TGCAGCGTCCACAGGGACGAAAACACTGAAGCTTTCTTT. This sequence encodes CSVHRDENTEAFF.

This clonotype was counted once. This chain uses TRBV18 with TRBJ2-1; 11 bases agree with TRBD2. The germline V gene encodes CDR1 KGHSH and CDR2 LQKENI. With V trimmed by 7 bases and J by 3 bases, 5 bases remained unmatched. There are 15 residues in the CDR3. The DNA for the CDR3 is TGTGCCAGCTTTCCCGGACTAGCGGGCTACAATGAGCAGTTCTTC. Protein sequence: CASFPGLAGYNEQFF. Variable domain in full (rest from reference TRBV18 and TRBJ2-1): NAGVMQNPRHLVRRRGQEARLRCSPMKGHSHVYWYRQLPEEGLKFMVYLQKENIIDESGMPKERFSAEFPKEGPSILRIQQVVRGDSAAYFCASFPGLAGYNEQFFGPGTRLTVL.

The chain combines TRBV18 with TRBJ2-7; D ambiguous. The CDR3 has 13 amino acids. The germline V gene encodes CDR1 KGHSH and CDR2 LQKENI. V lost 3 bases and J lost 5, with 11 bases in between. CDR3 in amino acids: CASSPIGVHEQYF. The CDR3 DNA sequence: TGTGCCAGCTCACCCATAGGAGTCCACGAGCAGTACTTC.

The chain employs TRBV20-1 and TRBJ1-1; D is uncertain. Germline V lookup: CDR1 DFQATT, CDR2 SNEGSKA (reference sequence). V gave up 4 bases and J gave up 4 bases, with 7 bases separating them. CDR3 size: 11 residues. The CDR3 protein is CSATFSTEAFF. The CDR3, as DNA: TGCAGTGCTACCTTCTCCACTGAAGCTTTCTTT.

The V and J genes are TRBV4-2 and TRBJ2-1; 9 nucleotides agree with TRBD1. CDR3 length equals 14 residues. The V gene's germline CDR1 is LGHNA and CDR2 YNFKEQ. With 0 bases clipped from V and 9 bases from J, the junction kept 3 bases outside the gene matches. The CDR3 DNA is TGTGCCAGCAGCCAAGACGGGACAGGGACTGAGCAGTTCTTC. This translates into CASSQDGTGTEQFF.

The rearrangement joins TRBV12-3 or TRBV12-4 to TRBJ2-1; 7 bases agree with TRBD2. V shed 1 base, J shed 1 base, and the junction held 4 bases outside the gene matches. The CDR3 consists of 16 residues. This chain's CDR3 is CASSLVLANSYNEQFF. The CDR3 coding sequence is TGTGCCAGCAGTTTAGTACTAGCGAATTCCTACAATGAGCAGTTCTTC.

The chain joins TRBV3-1 to TRBJ2-1, with TRBD2 identical over 9 bases. The V gene end was trimmed by 5 bases and the J gene end by 4 bases; junction bases not matched to a gene: 6. The CDR3 sequence is 15 residues long. Germline V lookup: CDR1 LGHDT, CDR2 YNNKEL (reference sequence). The CDR3 loop reads CASSSSGIRYNEQFF. The CDR3 DNA is TGTGCCAGCAGCTCTAGCGGGATTAGGTACAATGAGCAGTTCTTC.

The rearrangement joins TRBV29-1 to TRBJ1-1; D is uncertain. This CDR3 has 12 residues. V shed 7 bases and J shed 4 bases, with 13 bases lying between them. The germline CDR1 and CDR2 sequences are SQVTM and ANQGSEA. The chain's CDR3 is CSGTASPTEAFF. The DNA for the CDR3 is TGCAGCGGTACGGCTAGCCCCACTGAAGCTTTCTTT.

The rearrangement uses TRBV30 and TRBJ1-1; possible D gene TRBD1, 5 bases. Trimming removed 2 bases from V and 0 bases from J, with 10 bases in between. The CDR3 totals 14 residues. Germline CDR1 GTSNPN, CDR2 SVGIG (reference sequence). This CDR3 reads CAWSRGTMNTEAFF. Here the CDR3 DNA reads TGTGCCTGGAGTCGGGGGACCATGAACACTGAAGCTTTCTTT.

Only a few counts were recorded for this clonotype. The chain joins TRBV29-1 to TRBJ1-1, with TRBD1 as a possible D gene (5 bases). Germline CDR1 SQVTM, CDR2 ANQGSEA. V lost 4 bases and J 3 bases, leaving 15 bases between the germline ends. This CDR3 has 14 amino acids. The CDR3 protein is CSVGSVLGDTEAFF. The CDR3 DNA sequence: TGCAGCGTTGGATCCGTCTTGGGGGACACTGAAGCTTTCTTT.

This chain connects TRBV7-9 to TRBJ1-2; maybe TRBD1 (5 bases). The germline V gene encodes CDR1 SEHNR and CDR2 FQNEAQ (reference sequence). CDR3 length: 15 residues. Trimming removed 1 base at V and 8 bases at J, with 17 bases between. The CDR3 coding sequence is TGTGCCAGCAGCTTAGGCGGGGCCATCTTGGGGGGCTACACCTTC. It is translated as CASSLGGAILGGYTF.

This clonotype was observed a few times. The chain recombines TRBV20-1 with TRBJ2-5; 9 bases align to TRBD1. CDR3 length equals 16 residues. CDR1 is DFQATT, CDR2 SNEGSKA, per germline (reference sequence). Trimming at V came to 5 bases and at J to 3 bases, leaving 13 bases not matched to a gene. In DNA, the CDR3 is TGCAGTGCTCTTACCTCTTACAGGGGGCCCGAAGAGACCCAGTACTTC. Protein sequence: CSALTSYRGPEETQYF.

The rearrangement joins TRBV15 to TRBJ2-1; 7 nucleotides align to TRBD2. From germline, CDR1 is LNHNV and CDR2 YYDKDF (reference sequence). V lost 0 bases, J lost 7 bases, and 6 bases stayed unmatched. This CDR3 has 15 amino acids. Here the CDR3 DNA reads TGTGCCACCAGCAGAGATCTAGGGGAGGGGAATGAGCAGTTCTTC. Translated, it gives CATSRDLGEGNEQFF.

The V and J genes are TRBV27 and TRBJ1-5, with D possibly matching TRBD1 (6 bases). This CDR3 region has 15 residues. Germline CDR1 and CDR2: MNHEY and SMNVEV (reference sequence). Trimming left V 6 bases short and J 0 bases short, with 12 bases between. CDR3: CASRGGTNSNQPQHF. CDR3 DNA: TGTGCCAGCAGGGGAGGGACAAATAGCAATCAGCCCCAGCATTTT.

This clonotype turned up a few times. The chain uses TRBV6-2 or TRBV6-3 and TRBJ2-7; D remains ambiguous. Germline V gene lookup returns CDR1 MNHEY and CDR2 SVGEGT. Trimming removed 5 bases at V and 2 bases at J, with 4 bases between. The CDR3 spans 11 residues. The CDR3 protein is CASSMTYEQYF. As DNA, the CDR3 is TGTGCCAGCAGTATGACCTACGAGCAGTACTTC.

This clonotype occurred many times. V and J are TRBV20-1 and TRBJ1-2; D unclear. With 2 bases removed from V and 4 bases from J, the gap between germline ends came to 8 bases. CDR1 and CDR2 from the germline V gene are DFQATT and SNEGSKA (reference sequence). This CDR3 has 12 residues. The CDR3 is CSARQGSYGYTF. Here the CDR3 DNA reads TGCAGTGCTAGACAAGGGTCCTATGGCTACACCTTC.

This clonotype has a handful of counts. The V and J genes are TRBV5-1 and TRBJ2-6; no definite D call. The germline CDR1 and CDR2 sequences are SGHRS and YFSETQ. Trimming pared 4 bases from V and 0 bases from J, leaving 11 bases between. The CDR3 consists of 16 residues. CDR3 residues: CASSEQSFSGANVLTF. Written as DNA, the CDR3 is TGCGCCAGCAGCGAGCAGAGTTTCTCTGGGGCCAACGTCCTGACTTTC.

This clonotype was picked up a small number of times. This sequence joins TRBV12-5 and TRBJ2-6; 8 bases align to TRBD1. CDR3 size: 17 residues. Germline values: CDR1 LGHNT, CDR2 FRNRAP. J gave up 1 base and V 5 bases, and 7 bases lay outside the gene matches. The CDR3 coding sequence is TGTGCTAGTGGTGACGGACAGGGTAGATCTGGGGCCAACGTCCTGACTTTC. Amino acid sequence: CASGDGQGRSGANVLTF.

The rearrangement uses TRBV5-1 and TRBJ1-1; D is perhaps TRBD1 (5 bases). Germline CDR1 and CDR2: SGHRS and YFSETQ. This CDR3 has 15 residues. Between the trimmed V and J ends, which lost 0 bases and 5 bases, there was a span of 14 bases. In nucleotides, the CDR3 is TGCGCCAGCAGCTTGGTCGCGCAGAAGGGGACTGAAGCTTTCTTT. Translating it yields CASSLVAQKGTEAFF.